The 7 T cell receptor beta chains in this list originate from one sample, sequenced in a study of blood T cell repertoires in COVID-19. Produced via immunoSEQ multiplex PCR; TCRdb's table is partial and in-frame only. The table shows about 280,000 clones, with roughly 87% occurring only once. Sequencing was done on a sample of peripheral blood. All receptors come from a man aged 18 to 35 with active or convalescent COVID-19.

The sample holds one count of this clone. The chain carries TRBV7-6 and TRBJ2-3; no clear D. The CDR3 consists of 14 residues. Germline V gives CDR1 SGHVS, CDR2 FNYEAQ. Trimming left V 3 bases short and J 2 bases short, with 9 bases between. The CDR3 DNA reads TGTGCCAGCAGCTTTGGAGATCCCACAGATACGCAGTATTTT. This sequence encodes CASSFGDPTDTQYF.

V gene TRBV19 combines with J gene TRBJ1-2; 11 bases fit TRBD1. Germline-derived CDR1 and CDR2 are LNHDA and SQIVND (reference sequence). The CDR3 contains 18 residues. Unmatched junction bases numbered 16, after V lost 6 bases and J lost 4 bases. The CDR3 reads CASSASSGRTGGRYGYTF. For the CDR3, the DNA is TGTGCCAGTAGCGCCTCATCAGGGAGGACAGGGGGCCGCTATGGCTACACCTTC.

The chain is built from TRBV7-9 and TRBJ2-7, with D perhaps TRBD1 (6 bases). Trimming took off 1 base at V and 6 bases at J, with 10 bases between the two ends. CDR3 size: 13 residues. Germline-derived CDR1 and CDR2 are SEHNR and FQNEAQ (reference sequence). In DNA, the CDR3 is TGTGCCAGCAGCTTAGGGACAGCCCTCGAGCAGTACTTC. It yields the protein CASSLGTALEQYF.

The chain has TRBV4-3 and TRBJ2-7; the match to TRBD1 covers 9 bases. Germline V CDR1 and CDR2: LGHNA, YSLEER. Trimming cost V 3 bases and J 7 bases; bases outside gene matches: 10. The CDR3 is 15 amino acids. CDR3 bases: TGCGCCAGCAGCCACAAGGGACAGGGTTCATCAGAGCAGTACTTC. This encodes CASSHKGQGSSEQYF.

The CDR3 protein is CASSQGTGNQETQYF. DNA for the CDR3: TGTGCCAGCAGCCAGGGCACAGGGAACCAAGAGACCCAGTACTTC. This chain uses TRBV3-1 (or the pseudogene TRBV3-2) with TRBJ2-5, with a possible D match to TRBD1 (6 bases). CDR3 length: 15 residues. V lost 3 bases and J lost 0, with 11 bases in between. The germline V gene has CDR1 LGHDT and CDR2 YNNKEL (reference sequence).

The chain links TRBV5-1 to TRBJ1-2, with D unclear. V lost 4 bases and J 8 bases, leaving 18 bases between the germline ends. From germline, CDR1 is SGHRS and CDR2 YFSETQ. The CDR3 is 14 residues long. CDR3 protein: CASSPPTSADGYTF. The CDR3 region has the DNA TGCGCCAGCAGCCCCCCGACATCTGCAGACGGCTACACCTTC.

The rearrangement joins TRBV7-9 to TRBJ1-1; the D gene is possibly TRBD1 (5 bases). Germline CDR1 SEHNR, CDR2 FQNEAQ (reference sequence). Trimming pared 1 base from V and 1 base from J, leaving 13 bases between. This CDR3 contains 16 residues. CDR3 DNA: TGTGCCAGCAGCTTAGTAAACGGGAGGGGGAACACTGAAGCTTTCTTT. This encodes CASSLVNGRGNTEAFF.